The subject of this entry is one T cell receptor beta chain. What it recognizes is unknown. PCR amplification relied on 60 Vbeta primers (plus 13 Jbeta primers). The repertoire was sequenced with immunoSEQ multiplex PCR; TCRdb's copy has only in-frame clones and lacks some. The sample includes roughly 120,000 clones, about 69% of them seen just once. These data come from a study of cytomegalovirus exposure and HLA in healthy donors. In the study overall: Of 300 to 450 genotyped donors, approximately 80% clustered with self-reported Caucasian donors.

Overall study results and limits: What a later analysis reportedly showed was that an Asian-associated ancestry cluster had fewer N-insertions than the roughly 700-donor mean. In a later analysis, a missense DCLRE1C variant was linked to TCR beta V- and J-gene trimming.

The V and J ends lost 3 bases and 5 bases respectively, with 10 bases between them. This CDR3 is built from 13 residues. Looked up from germline, CDR1 is KGHSH and CDR2 is LQKENI. This sequence was found in a woman between 18 and 29 years old in good health and CMV-seronegative. V and J are TRBV18 and TRBJ1-1; D uncertain. Sequencing was done on a sample of PBMCs. CDR3 sequence (DNA): TGTGCCAGCTCACCCAGACTGGAGACTGAAGCTTTCTTT. This codes for CASSPRLETEAFF. Together with reference TRBV18 and TRBJ1-1, the CDR3 gives the full variable domain: NAGVMQNPRHLVRRRGQEARLRCSPMKGHSHVYWYRQLPEEGLKFMVYLQKENIIDESGMPKERFSAEFPKEGPSILRIQQVVRGDSAAYFCASSPRLETEAFFGQGTRLTVV.